These 2 T cell receptor beta chains originate from one sample sequenced in a study of blood T cells in healthy people across ages. It was with a sample-barcoded 5' primer and a J-beta primer mix that a second PCR of about 6 to 12 cycles was run. TCRdb itself ran the 5' RACE reads through MiXCR, one entry per CDR3 protein. This table holds approximately 2,000,000 distinct CDR3 sequences, approximately 40% found once. Sequenced input: blood. Receptors were obtained from a human donor in good health.

The chain recombines TRBV27 with TRBJ2-3, with 11 bases that match TRBD2. After removal of 5 bases from V and 2 bases from J, the junction contained 15 bases not matched to a gene. Germline V gives CDR1 MNHEY, CDR2 SMNVEV (reference sequence). The CDR3 has 19 amino acids. CDR3 bases: TGTGCCAGCAGTGGTGGTTGGCTAGCGGGGGGAGAATACACAGATACGCAGTATTTT. Encoded protein: CASSGGWLAGGEYTDTQYF.

This clonotype was counted only a few times. The rearrangement joins TRBV13 to TRBJ2-5; TRBD1 aligns across 8 bases. The J call is doubtful: the DNA matches TRBJ2-7 better. There are 15 residues in the CDR3. Germline CDR1 reads PRHDT; CDR2 reads FYEKMQ (reference sequence). The CDR3 spells CASSLTDRVRDEQYF. The CDR3 coding sequence is TGTGCCAGCAGCCTCACGGACAGGGTGCGGGACGAGCAGTACTTC.